Presented here are 18 T cell receptor beta chains from one specimen sequenced in a study of CXCR3-negative and CXCR3-positive naive CD8 T cells. With UMI labels, 5' RACE was used to prepare the TRB cDNA libraries. TCRdb reprocessed the 5' RACE reads and reports one entry per CDR3 protein, with no DNA. The sample totals 100,000 to 150,000 distinct CDR3 sequences; its top ten clones hold 0.29%. Sequenced: naive CXCR3- CD8+ T cells from blood. The subset here: CD45RO-CCR7+CD27+CD95- naive CD8+ T cells lacking CXCR3 (TNR3-). These receptors were taken from a human donor in good health. Some clones in this sample may be carry-over from other donors' samples.

This chain joins TRBV12-3 or TRBV12-4 and TRBJ2-1; checking the TCRdb D call of TRBD1 is not possible without DNA. The CDR3 covers 12 residues. CDR3 loop: CASSWSRDEQFF.

The chain joins TRBV28 to TRBJ2-5; the D call from TCRdb, TRBD1, cannot be confirmed without DNA. Per germline, CDR1 MDHEN and CDR2 SYDVKM. The CDR3 consists of 15 residues. CDR3 amino acids: CASSTGTGRGETQYF.

The chain links TRBV3-1 to TRBJ2-7; TCRdb's D gene call, TRBD1, goes unchecked for lack of DNA. CDR1 and CDR2 from the germline V gene are LGHDT and YNNKEL (reference sequence). This CDR3 is 12 amino acids long. CDR3 region: CASSQDRGEQYF.

The rearrangement joins TRBV7-9 to TRBJ2-5; TCRdb reports TRBD1, a call that lacks DNA to check it against. Germline CDR1 SEHNR, CDR2 FQNEAQ (reference sequence). The CDR3 loop spans 14 amino acids. This CDR3 is CASSGPDSQETQYF.

The chain combines TRBV9 with TRBJ2-2. The CDR3 runs to 15 residues. Germline CDR1 and CDR2: SGDLS and YYNGEE. CDR3 amino acids: CASSTGYPNTGELFF.

The chain uses TRBV7-9 and TRBJ2-7; without DNA, the TCRdb call of TRBD1 cannot be checked. The germline V gene has CDR1 SEHNR and CDR2 FQNEAQ (reference sequence). The CDR3 has 14 residues. The CDR3: CASSAPAGTYEQYF.

The chain recombines TRBV6-5 with TRBJ2-5; TCRdb gives TRBD1 as the D gene, but with no DNA this cannot be confirmed. This CDR3 contains 15 residues. Germline loops: CDR1 MNHEY, CDR2 SVGAGI. The CDR3 spells CASIDGTGGQETQYF.

J is TRBJ1-1 and V is TRBV4-1; TCRdb designates TRBD1, a call that cannot be tested without DNA. CDR1 is MGHRA, CDR2 YSYEKL, per germline. The CDR3 sequence is 13 residues long. CDR3: CASSRTGFTEAFF.

The chain couples TRBV4-1 to TRBJ1-1; TCRdb's assignment of TRBD1 cannot be checked, as there is no DNA. Per the germline V gene, CDR1 is MGHRA and CDR2 is YSYEKL. The CDR3 has 15 residues. The CDR3 loop is CASSHPTERNTEAFF.

The rearrangement uses TRBV27 and TRBJ2-1; TCRdb's D call, TRBD1, is unchecked because there is no DNA. Per germline, CDR1 MNHEY and CDR2 SMNVEV (reference sequence). This CDR3 region has 15 residues. The chain's CDR3 is CASSLIGGPYNEQFF.

V usage is TRBV5-6 and J usage is TRBJ1-1; the D call of TRBD1 rests on TCRdb alone, since no DNA is present to check it. CDR3 size: 16 residues. The V gene's germline CDR1 is SGHDT and CDR2 YYEEEE. The CDR3 loop reads CASSLVGGNQDTEAFF.

Frequency places this clonotype as medium-sized. The chain uses TRBV3-1 and TRBJ2-1; TCRdb selects TRBD2, and the lack of DNA leaves this call unchecked. Germline CDR1 and CDR2: LGHDT and YNNKEL (reference sequence). The CDR3 extends over 17 amino acids. The CDR3 is CASSQARTGRSYNEQFF.

CDR3 region: CASKTSSLGETQYF. The V gene is TRBV6-1, the J gene TRBJ2-5; there is no DNA to check the TCRdb D call of TRBD2. The CDR3 is 14 residues long. The germline V gene encodes CDR1 MNHNS and CDR2 SASEGT.

The rearrangement joins TRBV7-2 to TRBJ2-1; TCRdb designates TRBD2, a call that cannot be tested without DNA. Germline V gives CDR1 SGHTA, CDR2 FQGNSA. The CDR3 sequence is 15 residues long. The CDR3 spells CASSFTSGGAHEQFF.

The CDR3 reads CASSLKVPPGETQYF. V and J are TRBV12-3 or TRBV12-4 and TRBJ2-5; TCRdb selects TRBD2, and the lack of DNA leaves this call unchecked. CDR3 size: 15 residues.

The gene calls are TRBV29-1 and TRBJ2-7; TCRdb designates TRBD2, a call that cannot be tested without DNA. Germline-derived CDR1 and CDR2 are SQVTM and ANQGSEA. The CDR3 runs to 14 residues. CDR3 sequence: CSVGLAGGVHEQYF.

The CDR3 region is CASSLGRFHAETQYF. The V call is TRBV4-1, the J call TRBJ2-5. The V gene's germline CDR1 is MGHRA and CDR2 YSYEKL. The CDR3 is 15 amino acids.

The chain has TRBV12-3 or TRBV12-4 and TRBJ2-1; the TRBD2 assignment by TCRdb is unverifiable without DNA. This CDR3 spans 14 amino acids. CDR3 sequence: CASSLASGRNEQFF.